The 2 T cell receptor beta chains below come from one sample, sequenced in a study of breast tumors, draining lymph nodes, adjacent tissues. Axillary draining lymph nodes of breast cancer patients supplied the node samples. One entry per CDR3 protein results from TCRdb running MiXCR on the multiplex PCR reads. Of 200,000 to 250,000 distinct CDR3 sequences listed, about a third were seen once; the top ten hold about 1.4%. Sequencing was performed on axillary lymph node tissue. The origin of the receptors is a female donor with breast cancer. Some clones in this sample may be carry-over from other donors' samples.

V gene TRBV20-1 combines with J gene TRBJ2-1, with 12 positions matching TRBD2. Unmatched junction bases numbered 5, after V lost 3 bases and J lost 5 bases. Germline V gene lookup returns CDR1 DFQATT and CDR2 SNEGSKA (reference sequence). This CDR3 has 15 amino acids. The CDR3 here is CSARLGLAGDNEQFF. The CDR3 DNA reads as TGCAGTGCTAGGTTGGGACTAGCGGGCGACAATGAGCAGTTCTTC.

This clonotype was observed many times. The CDR3 DNA reads TGCGCCAGCAGCCCGAGACAGGGTTCACCCCTCCACTTT. Amino acid sequence: CASSPRQGSPLHF. The chain has TRBV4-3 and TRBJ1-6; 7 nucleotides align to TRBD1. The CDR3 loop spans 13 amino acids. Per the germline V gene, CDR1 is LGHNA and CDR2 is YSLEER. Trimming at V came to 4 bases and at J to 9 bases, leaving 3 bases not matched to a gene.